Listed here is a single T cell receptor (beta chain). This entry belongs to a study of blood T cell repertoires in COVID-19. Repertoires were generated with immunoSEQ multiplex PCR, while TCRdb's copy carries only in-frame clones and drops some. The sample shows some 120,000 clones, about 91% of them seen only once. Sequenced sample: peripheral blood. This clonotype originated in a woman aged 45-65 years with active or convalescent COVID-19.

This CDR3 reads CASSGTSGEGQYF. CDR3 DNA: TGTGCCAGCTCCGGGACTAGCGGAGAGGGGCAGTACTTC. The J gene is TRBJ2-7, the V gene TRBV2; 11 bases map to TRBD2. The J segment lost 9 bases and the V segment lost 8 bases, leaving 9 bases of the junction unmatched. This CDR3 comprises 13 residues. The V gene's germline CDR1 is SNHLY and CDR2 FYNNEI.